This T cell receptor (beta chain) came from a study of CD8 T cells in ankylosing spondylitis. Library preparation for TCR beta used quantitative 5'-RACE with molecular barcodes. One entry per CDR3 protein results from TCRdb running MiXCR on the 5' RACE reads. The sample includes under 300,000 distinct CDR3 sequences, 10% to 13% of them seen just once. V was pared by 4 bases and J by 7 bases, with 13 bases between. The CDR3 consists of 13 residues. Germline-derived CDR1 and CDR2 are MNHEY and SVGAGI. The study's findings and limits: Reported data indicate significant enrichment of disease-linked clones within matched ankylosing spondylitis synovial fluid. Clones linked to the disease showed a CD8+ phenotype. They occurred at relatively low frequencies in peripheral blood.

This clonotype was counted at least ten times. Its antigen is not known. This clonotype was sampled from a male donor with ankylosing spondylitis or in good health (not recorded which). The sequencing input was blood, either unsorted or a sorted T cell fraction (not recorded which). The chain uses TRBV6-5 and TRBJ1-2; the D is unclear. CDR3 nucleotides: TGTGCCAGCAGTTCCGATAAGATACTTGGCTACACCTTC. Translating gives CASSSDKILGYTF.